This T cell receptor beta chain is from a study of regulatory T cells in long-lasting Graves disease. A note on this clonotype: Its antigen is not known.

Study results and caveats: The number of shared public clonotypes was higher in persistent patients (approximately 2,600) than new patients (966). The study found TRBV28, TRBJ1-2 and TRBJ2-5 favored in persistent disease.

Time point indicated: newly diagnosed GD, antithyroid drugs for less than 3 months. The TCR library used RNA extracted from PBMCs. CDR3-region Arm-PCR and iRepertoire HTBI primers produced the TCR beta libraries. TCRdb processed the multiplex PCR reads anew with MiXCR; each CDR3 protein has one entry. The data contain around 400,000 distinct CDR3 sequences, about 16% of them singletons. Trimming removed 7 bases at V and 11 bases at J, with 11 bases between. Germline CDR1 is LNHDA and CDR2 is SQIVND (reference sequence). The CDR3 is made up of 11 amino acids. This TCR was sampled from a female donor with Graves disease. The chain combines TRBV19 with TRBJ2-2; TRBD1 is a possible D gene (5 bases). The sequences come from peripheral blood mononuclear cells (PBMCs), collected at new diagnosis, from a patient treated with antithyroid drugs. The CDR3 coding sequence is TGTGCCAGTACCCCAGACAGCGAGCTGTTTTTT. This encodes CASTPDSELFF.